This TCR beta chain appears in the sequencing data of a study of read filtering for tumor transcriptome and immune sequencing. On the study more broadly: TCR-mapped reads were about 4 to 11 million with IR-seq versus 85 to 1273 with RNA-seq.

The CDR3 covers 13 residues. V lost 6 bases and J 6 bases, leaving 13 bases between the germline ends. This clonotype was seen at least ten times. Molecular barcoded adaptors covering alpha/delta and beta/gamma chains were used on approximately 400 ng RNA. TCRdb passed the reads through MiXCR, listing each CDR3 protein once. The data hold 50,000 to 65,000 distinct CDR3 sequences, with 10% to 15% observed a single time. The sample comprised a population of CD138-negative cells sorted from bone marrow. The sequence derives from a donor over 35 with multiple myeloma. The chain is built from TRBV12-3 or TRBV12-4 and TRBJ2-3; D not certain. CDR3 coding DNA: TGTGCCAGCAGCTTCAGTGGTGGGGATACGCAGTATTTT. It yields the protein CASSFSGGDTQYF.